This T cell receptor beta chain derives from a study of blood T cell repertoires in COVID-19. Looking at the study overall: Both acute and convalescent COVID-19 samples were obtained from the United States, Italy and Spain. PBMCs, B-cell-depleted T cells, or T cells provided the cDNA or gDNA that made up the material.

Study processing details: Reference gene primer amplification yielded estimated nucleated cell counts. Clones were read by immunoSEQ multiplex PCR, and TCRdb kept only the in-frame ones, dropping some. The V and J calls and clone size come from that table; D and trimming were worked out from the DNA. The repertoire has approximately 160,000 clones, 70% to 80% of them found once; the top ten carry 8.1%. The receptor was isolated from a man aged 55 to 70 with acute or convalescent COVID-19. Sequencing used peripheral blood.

The CDR3 here is CATSRASGTGDQPQHF. The CDR3 DNA follows: TGTGCCACCAGCAGAGCCTCCGGGACAGGGGATCAGCCCCAGCATTTT. The J gene is TRBJ1-5, the V gene TRBV15; 10 nucleotides agree with TRBD1. Looked up from germline, CDR1 is LNHNV and CDR2 is YYDKDF (reference sequence). The CDR3 is 16 amino acids. The V segment lost 1 base and the J segment 5 bases; nucleotides outside the gene matches: 5.